A selection of T cell receptor beta chains follows, all from one sample in a study of blood T cells in healthy people across ages. Each CDR3 protein gets one entry after TCRdb re-called the 5' RACE reads with MiXCR. The table lists just under 550,000 distinct CDR3 sequences, less than 25% of them singletons. A further study also used this sample, focusing on T cells of mothers and their children.

Sample: blood. These receptors all stem from a boy aged 5 to 17 in good health. CDR3s include the opening cysteine and the closing phenylalanine or tryptophan. The D gene is left open where the match is weak. Part of the rows lack a size; the others show once, few, many or a class for expanded clones.

v_call: TRBV27; clone_size: few; j_call: TRBJ2-5; d_call: -; cdr3_aa: CASRKLGPTVETQYF; cdr3_nt: TGTGCCAGCCGTAAATTAGGGCCTACCGTGGAGACCCAGTACTTC
v_call: TRBV20-1; clone_size: once; j_call: TRBJ1-1; d_call: TRBD1; cdr3_aa: CSAPRPGQDTEAFF; cdr3_nt: TGCAGTGCCCCCCGTCCGGGACAGGACACTGAAGCTTTCTTT
v_call: TRBV28; clone_size: -; j_call: TRBJ2-7; d_call: -; cdr3_aa: CASRWQGAYEQYF; cdr3_nt: TGTGCCAGCAGGTGGCAGGGAGCCTACGAGCAGTACTTC
v_call: TRBV7-8; clone_size: few; j_call: TRBJ2-7; d_call: TRBD2; cdr3_aa: CASSAPGTSGSYEQYF; cdr3_nt: TGTGCCAGCAGCGCCCCTGGGACTAGCGGCAGCTACGAGCAGTACTTC
v_call: TRBV9; clone_size: many; j_call: TRBJ2-7; d_call: TRBD1; cdr3_aa: CASSLDRVGYEQYF; cdr3_nt: TGTGCCAGCAGCCTGGACAGGGTAGGTTACGAGCAGTACTTC
v_call: TRBV27; clone_size: few; j_call: TRBJ2-7; d_call: -; cdr3_aa: CASSASLFGAYEQYF; cdr3_nt: TGTGCCAGCAGTGCCTCTCTATTTGGAGCCTACGAGCAGTACTTC
v_call: TRBV20-1; clone_size: -; j_call: TRBJ2-6; d_call: -; cdr3_aa: CSASDDGHDVLTF; cdr3_nt: TGCAGTGCTAGTGACGACGGACACGACGTCCTGACTTTC
v_call: TRBV5-5; clone_size: -; j_call: TRBJ2-7; d_call: -; cdr3_aa: CASSLGVSSTYEQYF; cdr3_nt: TGTGCCAGCAGCTTGGGAGTTTCGTCGACCTACGAGCAGTACTTC
v_call: TRBV28; clone_size: -; j_call: TRBJ1-4; d_call: TRBD1; cdr3_aa: CASSSPGTGREKLFF; cdr3_nt: TGTGCCAGCAGTTCCCCCGGGACAGGGCGTGAAAAACTGTTTTTT
v_call: TRBV5-6; clone_size: -; j_call: TRBJ1-2; d_call: -; cdr3_aa: CASSFGANYGYTF; cdr3_nt: TGTGCCAGCAGCTTTGGAGCTAACTATGGCTACACCTTC
v_call: TRBV28; clone_size: -; j_call: TRBJ1-2; d_call: TRBD1; cdr3_aa: CASSPQGRSGGYTF; cdr3_nt: TGTGCCAGCAGCCCACAGGGGCGAAGCGGGGGCTACACCTTC
v_call: TRBV4-3; clone_size: many; j_call: TRBJ2-1; d_call: TRBD2; cdr3_aa: CASSQPAGGLYNEQFF; cdr3_nt: TGCGCCAGCAGCCAGCCAGCGGGGGGACTTTACAATGAGCAGTTCTTC
v_call: TRBV7-2; clone_size: -; j_call: TRBJ1-4; d_call: -; cdr3_aa: CASSLGPTEKLFF; cdr3_nt: TGTGCCAGCAGCTTGGGGCCGACAGAAAAACTGTTTTTT
v_call: TRBV13; clone_size: few; j_call: TRBJ2-7; d_call: TRBD1; cdr3_aa: CASSPLLSRGPYEQYF; cdr3_nt: TGTGCCAGCAGCCCATTGTTGAGCAGGGGGCCCTACGAGCAGTACTTC
v_call: TRBV7-9; clone_size: few; j_call: TRBJ1-1; d_call: -; cdr3_aa: CASSLSTVNEAFF; cdr3_nt: TGTGCCAGCAGCTTATCGACAGTCAATGAAGCTTTCTTT
v_call: TRBV20-1; clone_size: -; j_call: TRBJ1-2; d_call: -; cdr3_aa: CSAWGPDIHYGYTF; cdr3_nt: TGCAGTGCTTGGGGACCCGACATTCACTATGGCTACACCTTC
v_call: TRBV20-1; clone_size: many; j_call: TRBJ2-1; d_call: -; cdr3_aa: CSARRLEFEQFF; cdr3_nt: TGCAGTGCTAGAAGGCTAGAGTTTGAGCAGTTCTTC
v_call: TRBV6-2/TRBV6-3; clone_size: few; j_call: TRBJ2-7; d_call: -; cdr3_aa: CASSTGTLYEQYF; cdr3_nt: TGTGCCAGCAGTACCGGGACTCTCTACGAGCAGTACTTC
v_call: TRBV28; clone_size: few; j_call: TRBJ1-5; d_call: -; cdr3_aa: CASSFRTREQPQHF; cdr3_nt: TGTGCCAGCAGTTTTAGGACACGAGAGCAGCCCCAGCATTTT
v_call: TRBV5-6; clone_size: -; j_call: TRBJ2-7; d_call: TRBD1; cdr3_aa: CASSRDRASYEQYF; cdr3_nt: TGTGCCAGCAGCCGGGACAGGGCCTCCTACGAGCAGTACTTC
v_call: TRBV24-1; clone_size: -; j_call: TRBJ2-5; d_call: TRBD1; cdr3_aa: CATSDLEGTVGTQYF; cdr3_nt: TGTGCCACCAGTGATTTGGAAGGGACAGTAGGGACCCAGTACTTC
v_call: TRBV7-2; clone_size: -; j_call: TRBJ2-3; d_call: TRBD2; cdr3_aa: CASSPGTSNSQYF; cdr3_nt: TGTGCCAGCAGCCCAGGGACTAGTAATTCGCAGTATTTT
v_call: TRBV11-3; clone_size: -; j_call: TRBJ1-2; d_call: -; cdr3_aa: CASSLTWADYGYTF; cdr3_nt: TGTGCCAGCAGCCTTACATGGGCCGACTATGGCTACACCTTC
v_call: TRBV15; clone_size: -; j_call: TRBJ2-1; d_call: -; cdr3_aa: CATSNRIADEQFF; cdr3_nt: TGTGCCACCAGCAACCGGATAGCGGATGAGCAGTTCTTC
v_call: TRBV28; clone_size: few; j_call: TRBJ2-5; d_call: -; cdr3_aa: CAIGKRFQETQYF; cdr3_nt: TGTGCCATCGGAAAGCGGTTCCAAGAGACCCAGTACTTC
v_call: TRBV6-5; clone_size: -; j_call: TRBJ2-3; d_call: TRBD2; cdr3_aa: CASSPWTSGADTQYF; cdr3_nt: TGTGCCAGCAGTCCTTGGACTAGCGGCGCAGATACGCAGTATTTT
v_call: TRBV2; clone_size: few; j_call: TRBJ1-2; d_call: -; cdr3_aa: CASSDGQYYGYTF; cdr3_nt: TGTGCCAGCAGTGATGGCCAGTACTATGGCTACACCTTC
v_call: TRBV12-3/TRBV12-4; clone_size: -; j_call: TRBJ2-1; d_call: TRBD2; cdr3_aa: CASTFLAGGRNEQFF; cdr3_nt: TGTGCCAGCACCTTTCTAGCGGGAGGGCGCAATGAGCAGTTCTTC
v_call: TRBV27; clone_size: -; j_call: TRBJ1-5; d_call: -; cdr3_aa: CASSPGADRQPQHF; cdr3_nt: TGTGCCAGCAGCCCGGGTGCGGATAGGCAGCCCCAGCATTTT
v_call: TRBV9; clone_size: -; j_call: TRBJ2-1; d_call: TRBD2; cdr3_aa: CASSGLAGDNEQFF; cdr3_nt: TGTGCCAGCAGCGGACTAGCGGGCGACAATGAGCAGTTCTTC
v_call: TRBV27; clone_size: few; j_call: TRBJ1-2; d_call: -; cdr3_aa: CASSLSWGRDYGYTF; cdr3_nt: TGTGCCAGCAGTTTATCATGGGGAAGGGACTATGGCTACACCTTC
v_call: TRBV20-1; clone_size: once; j_call: TRBJ2-1; d_call: -; cdr3_aa: CSGTDGLNEQFF; cdr3_nt: TGCAGTGGAACGGACGGCCTCAATGAGCAGTTCTTC